This entry features one T cell receptor (beta chain) sequence. Its antigen target is currently unknown. No much larger clone is present one base from it, and per-base qualities are unavailable. Using the deep immunoSEQ assay, TCR CDR3 regions were amplified from genomic DNA by multiplex PCR. Extracted genomic DNA from each cell subset was spread evenly across all wells of several immunoSEQ 96-well plates, with each plate serving as a replicate. For sorted subsets, roughly 190 ng of genomic DNA, equivalent to around 29,000 T cell genomes, went into each replicate PCR. Purified libraries were measured with a Qubit 3.0 fluorometer, size-checked on a Bioanalyzer 2100, and measured again with the KAPA Library Quantification kit. Each immunoSEQ 96-well plate was sequenced on its own single-read 150-cycle Illumina NextSeq 550 flow cell. Concerning the study's data processing: Because the immunoSEQ output included only junctional sequences and no quality scores, the filtering could not be the same as the filtering used for full-length reads. To assign V/J genes and CDR3, sequences were annotated using PyIR, a Python wrapper for IgBLAST v1.9, with IMGT germline references. Reads were removed for weak V/J assignments (E-value above 1e-6), missing CDR3, stop codons, out-of-frame junctions, or ambiguous translated residues. V3J clonotypes were defined as sequences sharing an identical inferred V gene, J gene, and CDR3 amino acid sequence. Percentage overlap between repertoires was computed as shared unique clonotypes divided by the size of the smaller repertoire. RTK rarefaction, the Chao1 estimator, and Recon v2.1 estimates of unobserved clonotypes were used to assess repertoire richness. Generation probabilities were computed with OLGA for all TCRbeta clonotypes obtained by the gDNA method from a few donors. This immuneACCESS table, as held by TCRdb, lists in-frame sequences with V and J called but not all clones. Of the missing ones, under half trace to an unresolved V gene in checked studies; the others have no known cause. V and J calls and clone size follow that table, whereas D and trimming were derived from the DNA. This sample gives over 2 million clones in total; approximately 95% of them show up just once. The top ten constitute around 1.1% of the sample.

The entry originates in a study of shared clonotypes between healthy human individuals (dated by TCRdb to the early 2020s). For context, the study as a whole: A couple of women and a few men aged 18 to 49 years were included in the cohort. For each donor, three plates each were used for CD4 naive and CD4 memory, two plates were used for CD8 naive, and one plate was used for CD8 memory. Blood TCR repertoires of five healthy adults were deeply sequenced to estimate repertoire size and the extent of clonotype sharing between individuals. Libraries were prepared and TCR repertoires were sequenced by different laboratories using diverse techniques, in order to increase sequencing depth and limit assay-specific biases. Between about 0.94 and 8.9 billion PBMCs per donor were obtained by leukapheresis.

The study at large found these results: Across four donors, about 5% of naive CD4, 3% to 4% of naive CD8, around 2.5% of memory CD4, and under 0.45% of memory CD8 clonotypes were shared. Estimated clonotype richness was generally larger for naive than for memory subsets. Incomplete sequencing was indicated by rarefaction of sorted-subset datasets, despite the large sequencing depth. Pairwise subsampling indicated that sequencing depth was expected to affect the degree of clonotype sharing among donors. Because the study included only a small number of donors, the genetic and exposure-history diversity represented was limited. Clonotypes shared by all four sorted-subset donors showed higher generation probabilities than non-shared clonotypes. Only blood was sampled, and tissue TCR repertoires likely differ from those in blood.

The CDR3 numbers 15 residues from cysteine through phenylalanine. Only CDR3 DNA remains: 45 bases, in frame from the first base. Trimming takes 1 base from V and 7 bases from J, and the germline ends sit 13 bases apart. As encoded in the germline V gene, CDR1 is MGHRA while CDR2 is YSYEKL. For the CD8 naive samples, CD45RO-negative cells were positively selected for CCR7, yielding a CD45RA+CCR7+ population from which TemRA cells were excluded. The donors were healthy, HIV-negative adults with no recently reported acute infections or vaccinations. Only Caucasian adults living in Nashville, Tennessee, USA were represented among the donors. After blood collection by leukapheresis, PBMCs were isolated using Ficoll-Histopaque density gradient centrifugation and then cryopreserved in the vapor phase of liquid nitrogen. Analytical flow cytometry was used to check the purity and quantity of each magnetically sorted T cell population. Each sorted fraction had its genomic DNA isolated and then quantified by UV absorbance on a Nanodrop 2000c.

The TCR was taken from a man younger than 35 in good health. Rearrangement joined TRBV4-1 to TRBJ2-2; the best D guess is TRBD2, with 6 bases matching. The material sequenced was naive CD8+ T cells sorted from blood. The sample's cell subset or site label, decoded: CD45RA+CCR7+. The DNA reads as follows: TGCGCCAGCAGCCAAGCTCTAGCGTCAAGCGGGGAGCTGTTTTTT. This gives the protein CASSQALASSGELFF.